This T cell receptor (beta chain) originates from a study of blood T cell repertoires in COVID-19. Whole-study context: PBMCs, B-cell-depleted T cells, or T cells were the source of the cDNA or gDNA that made up the material.

This CDR3 is 14 amino acids long. V dropped 8 bases and J dropped 0 bases, with 11 bases sitting between them. The V gene's germline CDR1 is MNHEY and CDR2 SVGAGI. The repertoire was sequenced with immunoSEQ multiplex PCR; TCRdb's copy has only in-frame clones and lacks some. Among around 250,000 clones listed, 80% to 90% were seen once. This rearrangement joins TRBV6-5 to TRBJ1-5; D gene ambiguous. The sequenced sample consisted of peripheral blood. This clonotype was obtained from a woman aged 25 to 39 with active or convalescent COVID-19. The CDR3 here is CASGSQLSNQPQHF. The DNA for the CDR3 is TGTGCCAGCGGGTCACAGCTTAGCAATCAGCCCCAGCATTTT.